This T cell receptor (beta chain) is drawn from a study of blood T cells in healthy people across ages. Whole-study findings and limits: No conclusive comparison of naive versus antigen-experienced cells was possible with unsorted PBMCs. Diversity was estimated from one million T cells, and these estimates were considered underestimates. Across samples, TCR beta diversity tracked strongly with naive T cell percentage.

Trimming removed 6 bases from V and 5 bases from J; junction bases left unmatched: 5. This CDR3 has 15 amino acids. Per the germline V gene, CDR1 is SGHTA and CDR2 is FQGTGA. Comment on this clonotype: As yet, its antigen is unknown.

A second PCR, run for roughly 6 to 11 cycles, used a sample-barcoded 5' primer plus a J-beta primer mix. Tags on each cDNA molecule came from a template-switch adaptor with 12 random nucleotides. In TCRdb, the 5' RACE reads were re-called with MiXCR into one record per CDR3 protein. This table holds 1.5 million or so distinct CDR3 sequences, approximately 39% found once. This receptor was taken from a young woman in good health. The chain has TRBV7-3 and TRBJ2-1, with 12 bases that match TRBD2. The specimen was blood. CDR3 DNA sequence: TGTGCCAGCAGTTCTCGGACTAGCGGGGACAATGAGCAGTTCTTC. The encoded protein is CASSSRTSGDNEQFF.